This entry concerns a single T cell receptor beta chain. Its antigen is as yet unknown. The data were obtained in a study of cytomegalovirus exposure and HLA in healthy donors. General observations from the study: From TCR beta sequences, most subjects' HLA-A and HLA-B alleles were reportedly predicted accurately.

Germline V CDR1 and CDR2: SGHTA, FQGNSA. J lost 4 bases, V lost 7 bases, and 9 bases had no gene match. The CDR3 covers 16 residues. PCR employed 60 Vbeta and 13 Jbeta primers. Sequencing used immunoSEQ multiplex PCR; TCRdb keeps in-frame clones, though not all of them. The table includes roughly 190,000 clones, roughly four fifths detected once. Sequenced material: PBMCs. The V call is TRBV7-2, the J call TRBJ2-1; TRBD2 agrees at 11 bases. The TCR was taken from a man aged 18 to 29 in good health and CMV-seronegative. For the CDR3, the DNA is TGTGCCAGCACTACTTTAGCGGGAGGGTGGTACAATGAGCAGTTCTTC. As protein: CASTTLAGGWYNEQFF.